The rows below give T cell receptor beta chains drawn from one sample of a study of shared clonotypes between healthy human individuals. Generated by immunoSEQ multiplex PCR, the TCRdb table keeps only in-frame clones and is missing some. This sample carries some 2,000,000 clones, about 95% of them seen once, and the ten largest clones take 1% to 1.3%. Source material: naive CD8+ T cells sorted from blood. These receptors originate from a man younger than 35 in good health. Both conserved end residues are part of each CDR3. The order of the fields is CDR3 length, V gene, clone size, D gene, J gene, CDR3 protein, CDR3 DNA. D genes are given only for firm matches. A clone size is listed for some rows: how often the clone was seen (once, few, many), or a class if it is expanded.

14	TRBV9	.	.	TRBJ2-7	CASSVSGPGDEQYF	TGTGCCAGCAGCGTATCGGGCCCCGGGGATGAGCAGTACTTC
17	TRBV4-3	.	TRBD2	TRBJ2-7	CASSLAPSDSGSYEQYF	TGCGCCAGCAGCCTCGCCCCGAGTGATAGCGGGTCGTACGAGCAGTACTTC
14	TRBV9	.	.	TRBJ1-3	CASSTTGTGNTIYF	TGTGCCAGCAGTACCACAGGGACTGGAAACACCATATATTTT
18	TRBV7-9	.	TRBD1	TRBJ1-1	CASSLGLAGQGDKTEAFF	TGTGCCAGCAGCTTAGGATTAGCGGGACAGGGGGACAAAACTGAAGCTTTCTTT
15	TRBV4-3	.	.	TRBJ2-3	CASSQDRSSTDTQYF	TGCGCCAGCAGCCAAGATCGCAGCAGCACAGATACGCAGTATTTT
15	TRBV27	.	.	TRBJ2-7	CASSIASRGGYEQYF	TGTGCCAGCAGTATAGCGAGTAGGGGGGGCTACGAGCAGTACTTC
15	TRBV5-1	.	.	TRBJ2-5	CASSLEAFTIETQYF	TGCGCCAGCAGCTTGGAGGCTTTTACGATAGAGACCCAGTACTTC
12	TRBV10-1	.	.	TRBJ2-3	CASSESPDTQYF	TGCGCCAGCAGTGAGTCGCCAGATACGCAGTATTTT
16	TRBV14	.	TRBD2	TRBJ2-1	CASSQMTSGRAHEQFF	TGTGCCAGCAGCCAGATGACTAGCGGGAGGGCTCATGAGCAGTTCTTC
17	TRBV11-2	.	TRBD2	TRBJ2-7	CASSLDGFGLAAYEQYF	TGTGCCAGCAGCTTAGATGGGTTTGGACTAGCGGCCTACGAGCAGTACTTC
16	TRBV6-1	.	.	TRBJ1-3	CASSGGTSERGNTIYF	TGTGCCAGCAGTGGTGGGACATCGGAACGAGGAAACACCATATATTTT
17	TRBV10-1	.	.	TRBJ2-5	CASTLIGGPRGSETQYF	TGCGCCAGCACTTTAATTGGCGGCCCAAGGGGGTCAGAGACCCAGTACTTC
12	TRBV30	once	.	TRBJ2-7	CAWSVLSAEQYF	TGTGCCTGGAGTGTACTTTCCGCCGAGCAGTACTTC
13	TRBV2	.	.	TRBJ1-5	CASRINSNQPQHF	TGTGCCAGCAGGATCAATAGCAATCAGCCCCAGCATTTT
19	TRBV7-2	.	.	TRBJ1-2	CASSLARSDTPAIRYGYTF	TGTGCCAGCAGCTTAGCGAGGTCCGACACACCGGCGATCCGCTATGGCTACACCTTC
14	TRBV11-2	.	TRBD1	TRBJ1-2	CASSLGRGNYGYTF	TGTGCCAGCAGCTTAGGCAGGGGGAACTATGGCTACACCTTC
17	TRBV4-3	.	TRBD1	TRBJ1-4	CASSQDRDRGPNEKLFF	TGCGCCAGCAGCCAAGATAGGGACAGGGGCCCTAATGAAAAACTGTTTTTT
13	TRBV7-6	.	.	TRBJ1-1	CASSFGEDTEAFF	TGTGCCAGCAGCTTCGGCGAGGACACTGAAGCTTTCTTT
14	TRBV4-1	.	.	TRBJ2-7	CASSQVTDSYEQYF	TGCGCCAGCAGCCAAGTAACAGATAGCTACGAGCAGTACTTC
16	TRBV2	.	TRBD1	TRBJ2-6	CASSPGQGAGANVLTF	TGTGCCAGCAGTCCGGGACAGGGGGCCGGGGCCAACGTCCTGACTTTC
15	TRBV4-1	.	.	TRBJ2-7	CASSQGEKGSHEQYF	TGCGCCAGCAGCCAAGGAGAGAAGGGATCCCACGAGCAGTACTTC
15	TRBV7-9	.	TRBD1	TRBJ2-5	CASSSPTGLGETQYF	TGTGCCAGCAGCTCGCCGACAGGGCTCGGGGAGACCCAGTACTTC
13	TRBV10-3	.	.	TRBJ2-5	CAISESGEETQYF	TGTGCCATCAGTGAGTCTGGGGAAGAGACCCAGTACTTC
16	TRBV11-2	.	TRBD1	TRBJ2-7	CASSPDRVGFSYEQYF	TGTGCCAGCAGCCCCGACAGGGTTGGGTTCTCCTACGAGCAGTACTTC
15	TRBV6-1	few	.	TRBJ1-6	CASSELGPGSGPLHF	TGTGCCAGCAGTGAACTGGGACCAGGATCAGGACCCCTCCACTTT
16	TRBV9	.	TRBD1	TRBJ2-3	CASSVEGGLGTDTQYF	TGTGCCAGCAGCGTAGAAGGGGGCCTGGGCACAGATACGCAGTATTTT
14	TRBV11-1	.	.	TRBJ1-2	CASSPDRGYYGYTF	TGTGCCAGCAGCCCCGACCGGGGGTACTATGGCTACACCTTC
13	TRBV4-1	few	.	TRBJ1-5	CASSQGGAWPQHF	TGCGCCAGCAGCCAAGGTGGAGCATGGCCCCAGCATTTT
16	TRBV5-1	.	TRBD1	TRBJ1-6	CASRDPPGQYNSPLHF	TGCGCCAGCAGAGACCCCCCGGGACAGTATAATTCACCCCTCCACTTT
14	TRBV4-1	.	.	TRBJ1-2	CASSQTAGVYGYTF	TGCGCCAGCAGCCAGACGGCAGGGGTCTATGGCTACACCTTC
14	TRBV6-1	.	TRBD1	TRBJ2-7	CASTGQGSPYEQYF	TGTGCCAGCACTGGACAGGGATCCCCCTACGAGCAGTACTTC
16	TRBV28	.	TRBD2	TRBJ2-3	CASSLNSGGPGDTQYF	TGTGCCAGCAGTTTAAATAGCGGGGGGCCGGGAGATACGCAGTATTTT